These 10 T cell receptor beta chains originate from one sample sequenced in a study of stem cell transplantation in POMP-related autoinflammatory disease. Some clones are missing from TCRdb's copy, which holds only in-frame ones; the method was immunoSEQ multiplex PCR. The data show several thousand clones, 83% seen once. Sequencing was carried out using a CXCR5-defined cell subset from PBMCs. Receptors originate from a human donor in good health.

The J gene is TRBJ2-5, the V gene TRBV5-5; a possible D gene is TRBD1 (6 bases). Trimming shortened V by 5 bases and J by 4 bases, and 15 bases separated the two germline ends. CDR3 length: 14 amino acids. Per the germline V gene, CDR1 is SGHKS and CDR2 is YYEKEE (reference sequence). In DNA form, the CDR3 reads TGTGCCAGCAGTTTTTCCGGGACATCAGAGACCCAGTACTTC. Its translation: CASSFSGTSETQYF.

This clone was picked up one time. The V call is TRBV2, the J call TRBJ2-1; 10 positions match TRBD1. Germline values: CDR1 SNHLY, CDR2 FYNNEI. The CDR3 runs to 16 residues. With 0 bases clipped from V and 12 bases from J, the junction kept 11 bases outside the gene matches. This chain's CDR3 is CASSEALDRGRVGQFF. CDR3 DNA: TGTGCCAGCAGTGAAGCCTTAGACAGGGGGCGAGTTGGGCAGTTCTTC.

The chain joins TRBV9 to TRBJ2-6; D remains unclear. Germline V gives CDR1 SGDLS, CDR2 YYNGEE. The CDR3 totals 13 residues. V dropped 4 bases and J dropped 2 bases, with 4 bases sitting between them. CDR3 protein: CASSTPGANVLTF. In nucleotides, the CDR3 is TGTGCCAGCAGCACCCCTGGGGCCAACGTCCTGACTTTC.

This clone was seen a few times. The genes are TRBV19 and TRBJ1-2, with D perhaps matching TRBD1 (6 bases). This CDR3 has 14 amino acids. Looked up from germline, CDR1 is LNHDA and CDR2 is SQIVND (reference sequence). V was cut by 5 bases and J by 8 bases, with 18 bases left in between. The CDR3 region is CASSPGQYVGGYTF. CDR3 nucleotide sequence: TGTGCCAGTAGTCCAGGACAGTATGTAGGAGGCTACACCTTC.

In regard to this clone: The DNA is omitted, as the CDR3 cannot be located on it reliably, and the CDR3 follows TCRdb's listing. The chain has TRBV21-1 and TRBJ2-2; the D call TRBD1 from the table was never checked on the DNA. TRBV21-1 represents a pseudogene. The CDR3 adds up to 19 amino acids, both ends counted. The CDR3 loop is CASSKVWGQGAGRHGELFF.

This chain links TRBV6-5 with TRBJ1-1; a possible D gene is TRBD1 (5 bases). Trimming removed 1 base from V and 4 bases from J, with 13 bases in between. CDR3 length equals 15 residues. Germline loops: CDR1 MNHEY, CDR2 SVGAGI. The CDR3 sequence is CASSYFPGLVTEAFF. The CDR3 DNA reads as TGTGCCAGCAGTTACTTTCCGGGGCTAGTCACTGAAGCTTTCTTT.

This chain connects TRBV7-2 to TRBJ2-7; D ambiguous. The CDR3 runs to 12 residues. From germline, CDR1 is SGHTA and CDR2 FQGNSA. Deletions cut 6 bases from V and 5 bases from J, with 11 bases between. Here the CDR3 reads CASREYGNEQYF. The CDR3 DNA sequence: TGTGCCAGCAGAGAGTATGGGAACGAGCAGTACTTC.

This chain links TRBV7-3 with TRBJ2-1; TRBD2 matches 8 bases. Per the germline V gene, CDR1 is SGHTA and CDR2 is FQGTGA. Unmatched junction bases numbered 23, after V lost 5 bases and J lost 5 bases. There are 20 residues in the CDR3. The CDR3 bases are TGTGCCAGCAGCCAAGACGGGGTGGGTGGTCCCAGCGGGGGTAACAATGAGCAGTTCTTC. It is translated as CASSQDGVGGPSGGNNEQFF.

CDR3 sequence (DNA): TGTGCCAGCAATCTCGGCCCCCCGGGACATGGACAGCCCCAGCATTTT. Amino acids: CASNLGPPGHGQPQHF. The chain carries TRBV2 and TRBJ1-5, with D perhaps TRBD1 (6 bases). In germline, CDR1 is SNHLY, CDR2 FYNNEI. The CDR3 has 16 amino acids. The V and J ends lost 7 bases and 7 bases respectively, with 23 bases between them.

The V gene is TRBV6-5, the J gene TRBJ1-3; D gene unclear. V shed 2 bases and J shed 1 base, with 6 bases lying between them. Germline CDR1 and CDR2: MNHEY and SVGAGI. CDR3 size: 14 residues. The CDR3 spells CASSYLGSGNTIYF. In DNA, the CDR3 is TGTGCCAGCAGTTACCTCGGGTCTGGAAACACCATATATTTT.